This entry lists 20 T cell receptor beta chains sequenced from one sample in a study of PD-1 blockade in classical Hodgkin lymphoma. Sequencing used immunoSEQ multiplex PCR; TCRdb keeps in-frame clones, though not all of them. This sample yields about 64,000 clones, of which about 89% are seen a single time; 9% to 12% belongs to the top ten. Time point noted: cycle 4 day 1 (C4D1), after less than 7 weeks of nivolumab. Every single patient, without exception, relapsed after autologous stem cell transplantation, and brentuximab vedotin exposure varied. Sequencing was performed on peripheral blood mononuclear cells (PBMCs), taken before the fourth cycle of nivolumab. Source of these receptors: a human donor with classical Hodgkin lymphoma.

The rearrangement joins TRBV15 to TRBJ2-7; D is possibly TRBD1 (6 bases). CDR3 size: 14 residues. Looked up from germline, CDR1 is LNHNV and CDR2 is YYDKDF (reference sequence). V shed 4 bases and J shed 4 bases, with 14 bases lying between them. CDR3 bases: TGTGCCACCAGCAAGGGGGAGCCCCCTTACGAGCAGTACTTC. It encodes CATSKGEPPYEQYF.

The CDR3 sequence is CAWSLRGLPPYEQYF. The CDR3 region has the DNA TGTGCCTGGAGTCTCAGGGGACTGCCCCCCTACGAGCAGTACTTC. The rearrangement links TRBV30 to TRBJ2-7; D assignment may be TRBD1 or TRBD2 (6 bases each). Germline CDR1 is GTSNPN and CDR2 is SVGIG (reference sequence). Trimming took 2 bases from V and 2 from J, leaving 16 bases between them. The CDR3 has 15 residues.

The rearrangement uses TRBV5-1 and TRBJ2-2, with D unclear. This CDR3 spans 15 amino acids. Trimming stripped 4 bases from V and 0 bases from J, with 10 bases between. The germline gives CDR1 SGHRS, CDR2 YFSETQ. In DNA form, the CDR3 reads TGCGCCAGCAGCGCGATAGTGACGAACACCGGGGAGCTGTTTTTT. Its protein is CASSAIVTNTGELFF.

The chain employs TRBV21-1 and TRBJ1-2; the table calls TRBD1, which could not be checked here. TRBV21-1 is an annotated pseudogene. The CDR3 sequence is 12 residues long. The CDR3 sequence is CASPTGGFGYTF. The CDR3 bases are TGTGCCAGCCCGACAGGGGGCTTTGGCTACACCTTC.

The gene calls are TRBV27 and TRBJ1-1, with D possibly being TRBD1 (5 bases). The CDR3 is 15 residues long. Trimming removed 3 bases at V and 3 bases at J, with 14 bases between. The germline V gene has CDR1 MNHEY and CDR2 SMNVEV (reference sequence). DNA of the CDR3: TGTGCCAGCAGTTTTGGCGGGGCTGGTGACACTGAAGCTTTCTTT. It specifies CASSFGGAGDTEAFF.

V gene TRBV30 combines with J gene TRBJ1-4, with 7 bases that match TRBD1. CDR3 length equals 14 residues. The germline gives CDR1 GTSNPN, CDR2 SVGIG (reference sequence). V was pared by 4 bases and J by 5 bases, with 7 bases of the junction left unmatched. The CDR3 sequence is CAWKNRGGNEKLFF. CDR3 nucleotide sequence: TGTGCCTGGAAGAACAGGGGAGGGAATGAAAAACTGTTTTTT.

V usage is TRBV5-1 and J usage is TRBJ1-2, with D perhaps matching TRBD1 (6 bases). Looked up from germline, CDR1 is SGHRS and CDR2 is YFSETQ. The CDR3 has 13 residues. Trimming left V 4 bases short and J 5 bases short, with 12 bases between. CDR3 sequence: CASSAGTPYGYTF. As DNA, the CDR3 is TGCGCCAGCAGCGCCGGGACACCTTATGGCTACACCTTC.

The V and J genes are TRBV6-5 and TRBJ1-3; D unresolved. The CDR3 has 15 residues. Trimming stripped 6 bases from V and 0 bases from J, with 12 bases between. CDR1 is MNHEY, CDR2 SVGAGI, per germline. CDR3 sequence reads: CASSLRLSSGNTIYF. In DNA form, the CDR3 reads TGTGCCAGCAGCCTTCGGTTGAGCTCTGGAAACACCATATATTTT.

The chain joins TRBV27 to TRBJ2-5, with D possibly being TRBD1 (6 bases). The J call is uncertain, as TRBJ2-7 better fits the DNA end. There are 13 residues in the CDR3. Germline assignment: CDR1 MNHEY and CDR2 SMNVEV (reference sequence). The CDR3 loop reads CASSFSRGYEQYF. The CDR3 DNA follows: TGTGCCAGCAGTTTTTCCAGGGGCTACGAGCAGTACTTC.

The genes are TRBV6-6 and TRBJ1-2, with TRBD1 matching over 9 bases. CDR1 MNHNY and CDR2 SVGAGI come from the germline V gene (reference sequence). After removal of 2 bases from V and 0 bases from J, the junction contained 4 bases not matched to a gene. The CDR3 sequence is 16 residues long. The CDR3 DNA follows: TGTGCCAGCAGTTACCCCGGGACAGGGCCTAACTATGGCTACACCTTC. Residues: CASSYPGTGPNYGYTF.

The CDR3 DNA reads TGTGCCAGCAGCTCCACCACAGTTTCGCTGGGACAGGGAGGAGAGACCCAGTACTTC. This codes for CASSSTTVSLGQGGETQYF. The chain has TRBV7-9 and TRBJ2-5, with 9 positions matching TRBD1. The ends lost 4 bases at V and 4 bases at J; junction bases unmatched: 19. The V gene's germline CDR1 is SEHNR and CDR2 FQNEAQ (reference sequence). The CDR3 is made up of 19 amino acids.

The rearrangement links TRBV6-5 to TRBJ2-7; D perhaps matches TRBD2 (5 bases). Germline CDR1 and CDR2: MNHEY and SVGAGI. CDR3 size: 15 residues. The V end was cut by 2 bases, the J end by 4 bases, with 15 bases between. Written as DNA, the CDR3 is TGTGCCAGCAGTTACACGACGGGCTCGGGGTACGAGCAGTACTTC. Protein sequence: CASSYTTGSGYEQYF.

This clone was recorded only once. This rearrangement joins TRBV10-2 to TRBJ1-1, with D hard to call. Trimming pared 9 bases from V and 5 bases from J, leaving 16 bases between. The V gene's germline CDR1 is WSHSY and CDR2 SAAADI. This CDR3 spans 13 amino acids. CDR3 sequence reads: CASETRWRTEAFF. In DNA, the CDR3 is TGCGCCAGTGAGACACGCTGGAGGACTGAAGCTTTCTTT.

The rearrangement uses TRBV19 and TRBJ2-1; D unclear. V was cut by 0 bases and J by 8 bases, with 8 bases left in between. The CDR3 has 13 residues. Germline V gene sequence: CDR1 LNHDA, CDR2 SQIVND (reference sequence). CDR3 protein: CASSIDWVDEQFF. The CDR3 nucleotides read TGTGCCAGTAGTATAGATTGGGTAGATGAGCAGTTCTTC.

The rearrangement joins TRBV6-7 to TRBJ1-5, with 9 positions matching TRBD1. TRBV6-7 counts as an open reading frame of uncertain function. This CDR3 is built from 16 residues. Unmatched junction bases numbered 6, after V lost 6 bases and J lost 0 bases. This chain's CDR3 is CASRSGTGYSNQPQHF. The CDR3 bases are TGTGCCAGCAGATCCGGGACAGGGTATAGCAATCAGCCCCAGCATTTT.

The CDR3 region has the DNA TGTGCCAGCAGCTCCTTAACTAGCGGGGGAGATACGCAGTATTTT. Translation gives CASSSLTSGGDTQYF. The genes are TRBV7-9 and TRBJ2-3; 11 nucleotides align to TRBD2. Germline V CDR1 and CDR2: SEHNR, FQNEAQ (reference sequence). This CDR3 has 15 amino acids. V was clipped by 4 bases and J by 5 bases; unmatched bases: 5.

This clone occurred once. The genes are TRBV6-9 and TRBJ2-2; D unresolved. The CDR3 extends over 15 amino acids. The germline V gene has CDR1 MNHGY and CDR2 SVAAGI. V shed 5 bases and J shed 9 bases, with 19 bases lying between them. The DNA of the CDR3 is TGTGCCAGCAGTCCCTTTTGCGGACGGTATCGGGAGCTGTTTTTT. Translated: CASSPFCGRYRELFF.

The V and J genes are TRBV30 and TRBJ1-6; D gene uncertain. This CDR3 comprises 15 residues. Trimming removed 8 bases at V and 3 bases at J, with 17 bases between. Looked up from germline, CDR1 is GTSNPN and CDR2 is SVGIG (reference sequence). The CDR3 spells CARPQDFDYNSPLHF. CDR3 coding DNA: TGTGCCCGACCCCAAGACTTTGACTATAATTCACCCCTCCACTTT.

The gene calls are TRBV7-9 and TRBJ2-5, with D possibly matching TRBD2 (6 bases). Trimming stripped 5 bases from V and 4 bases from J, with 14 bases between. The CDR3 consists of 14 residues. Germline CDR1 reads SEHNR; CDR2 reads FQNEAQ (reference sequence). For the CDR3, the DNA is TGTGCCAGCAGCCCCGGGGGTATAACAGAGACCCAGTACTTC. Protein: CASSPGGITETQYF. Full variable domain (outside the CDR3, taken from reference TRBV7-9 and TRBJ2-5): DTGVSQNPRHKITKRGQNVTFRCDPISEHNRLYWYRQTLGQGPEFLTYFQNEAQLEKSRLLSDRFSAERPKGSFSTLEIQRTEQGDSAMYLCASSPGGITETQYFGPGTRLLVL.

V is TRBV5-6 and J is TRBJ1-2; D gene uncertain. The V gene lost 4 bases and the J gene lost 3 bases, with 13 bases spanning the gap. The length of the CDR3 is 14 residues. Germline loops: CDR1 SGHDT, CDR2 YYEEEE. CDR3 amino acids: CASSPTLGYYGYTF. The CDR3 DNA reads as TGTGCCAGCAGCCCCACTTTAGGATACTATGGCTACACCTTC.